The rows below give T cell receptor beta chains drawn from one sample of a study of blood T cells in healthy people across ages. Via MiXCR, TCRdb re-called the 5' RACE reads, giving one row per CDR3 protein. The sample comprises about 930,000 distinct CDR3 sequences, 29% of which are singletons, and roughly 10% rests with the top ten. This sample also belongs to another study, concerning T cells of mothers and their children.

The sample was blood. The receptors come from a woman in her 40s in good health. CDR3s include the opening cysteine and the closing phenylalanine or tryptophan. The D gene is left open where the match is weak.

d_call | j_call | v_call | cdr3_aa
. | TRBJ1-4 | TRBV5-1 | CASSGALGATNEKLFF
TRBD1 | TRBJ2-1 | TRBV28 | CASTTAGQVYNEQFF
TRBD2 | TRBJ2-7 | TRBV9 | CASTVGAGPSYEQYF
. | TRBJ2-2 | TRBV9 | CASSPSDTTGELFF
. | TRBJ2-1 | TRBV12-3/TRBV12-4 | CASSGRRGGEQFF
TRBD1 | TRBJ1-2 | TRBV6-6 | CASRFRDRGNGYTF
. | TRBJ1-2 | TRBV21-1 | CASSKVGTDYGYTF
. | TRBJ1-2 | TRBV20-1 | CSARRRGYVDGYTF
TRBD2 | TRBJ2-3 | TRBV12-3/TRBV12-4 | CASSSFQPGLSTDVQYF
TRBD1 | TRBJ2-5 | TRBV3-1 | CASSQDLGQGRETQYF
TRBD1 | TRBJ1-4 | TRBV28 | CASHRGSEKLFF
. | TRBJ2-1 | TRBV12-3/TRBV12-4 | CASSPGLGEVF
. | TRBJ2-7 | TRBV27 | CASSLYNRAYEQYF
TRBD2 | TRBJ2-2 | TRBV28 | CASRLGTSRAGELFF
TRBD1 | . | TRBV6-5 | CASSGQGAETQYF
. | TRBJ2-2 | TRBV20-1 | CSANRAGNTGELFF
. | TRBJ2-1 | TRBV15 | CATSRDRGSGLYNEQFF
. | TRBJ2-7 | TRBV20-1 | CSARGGEAGNSYEQYF
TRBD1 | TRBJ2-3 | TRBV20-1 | CSTGGGTGGLADTQYF
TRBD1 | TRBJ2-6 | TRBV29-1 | CSVAPGTGAGANVLTF
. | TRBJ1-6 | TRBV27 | CASSSETYSRGSPLHF
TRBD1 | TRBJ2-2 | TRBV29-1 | CSVARDRGPGELFF
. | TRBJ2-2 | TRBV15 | CATSRGGDKAGELFF
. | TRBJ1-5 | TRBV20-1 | CSARSPRGPNQPQHF
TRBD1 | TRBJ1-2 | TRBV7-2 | CASTLETGGGYGYTF
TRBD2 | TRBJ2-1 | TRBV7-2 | CASSLRLAGVEEQFF
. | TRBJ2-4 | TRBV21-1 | CASSHVVGDRGENEQYF
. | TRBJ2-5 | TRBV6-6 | CASSYSAGQTQYF
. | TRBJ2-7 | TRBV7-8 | CASSSAAGLYEQYF
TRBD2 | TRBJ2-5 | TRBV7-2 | CASSLTSSGGADETQYF
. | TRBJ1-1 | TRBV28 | CASSKDRYVAEAFF
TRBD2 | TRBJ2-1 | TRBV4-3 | CASSRSSGGGEQFF
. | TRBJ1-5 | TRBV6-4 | CASLFRVADQPQHF
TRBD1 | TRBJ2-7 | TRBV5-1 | CASSTSGTVDEQYF
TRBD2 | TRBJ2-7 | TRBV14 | CASSRGIRDYFYEQYF
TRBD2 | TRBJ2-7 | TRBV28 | CAGSPTSGSSYEQYF
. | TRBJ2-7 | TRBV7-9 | CASSLPSSRRSYEQYF
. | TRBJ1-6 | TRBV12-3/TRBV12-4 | CASSTTVFNSPLHF
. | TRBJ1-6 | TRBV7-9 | CASSLGPSSPLHF
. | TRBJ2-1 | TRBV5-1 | CASSLDSGPNEQFF
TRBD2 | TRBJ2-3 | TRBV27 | CASSFAGATGGTQYF
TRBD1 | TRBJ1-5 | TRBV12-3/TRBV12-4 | CASSSKTTGGLGWPQHF
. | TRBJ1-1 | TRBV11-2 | CASSFQDTNTEAFF
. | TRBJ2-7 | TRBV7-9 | CASSSFDTTPLNYEQYF
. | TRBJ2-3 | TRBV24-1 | CATSDTYTDTQYF
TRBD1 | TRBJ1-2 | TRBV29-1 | CSVQGGQTYGYTF
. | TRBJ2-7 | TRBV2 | CASSELDPTALEQYF
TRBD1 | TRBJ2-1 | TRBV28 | CASSRTTGALYNEQFF
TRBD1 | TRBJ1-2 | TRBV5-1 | CASSQDGQAAYGYTF
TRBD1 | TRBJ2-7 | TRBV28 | CASRNFDRGREQYF
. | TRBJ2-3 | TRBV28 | CASSLRLTGGTDTQYF
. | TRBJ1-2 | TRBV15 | CATSRLGGGYTF